The clone carrying this T cell receptor (beta chain) was seen once. Germline values: CDR1 SGHTA, CDR2 FQGNSA. The CDR3 has 14 residues. V dropped 1 base and J dropped 4 bases, with 8 bases sitting between them. The data are from a study of blood T cell repertoires in COVID-19. Study-wide background: Both acute and convalescent COVID-19 samples were obtained from the United States, Italy and Spain. Nucleic acid was either cDNA or gDNA, and it came from T cells, B-cell-depleted T cells, or PBMCs.

Original handling: From reference gene primer amplification, estimates of nucleated cell counts were derived. The protocol was immunoSEQ multiplex PCR, while the TCRdb copy is restricted to in-frame clones and leaves out a portion. Clone size and V and J calls were adopted from that table, with D and trimming inferred from the DNA. The sample has some 170,000 clones, approximately 86% seen once. This chain connects TRBV7-2 to TRBJ2-1; D is perhaps TRBD2 (6 bases). The receptor was derived from a woman in her forties or fifties with acute or convalescent COVID-19. Material: peripheral blood. The DNA for the CDR3 is TGTGCCAGCAGCTTAGGGCGGGAATACAATGAGCAGTTCTTC. It is translated as CASSLGREYNEQFF.